Below are 7 T cell receptor beta chains sequenced from a single sample in a study of cytomegalovirus exposure and HLA in healthy donors (dated by TCRdb to the late 2010s). Libraries were built with the immunoSEQ multiplex PCR assay. A mixture of 60 forward primers for TCR Vbeta segments and 13 reverse primers for TCR Jbeta segments was used in the multiplex PCR. TCRdb provides this immuneACCESS table in a form limited to in-frame rearrangements. Some clones are lacking; in checked studies, under half of them reflect an unresolved V gene, and why the rest are absent is not known. The sample yields approximately 150,000 clones; 73% were counted once. The top ten hold 5% to 6.5% of the sample. The source material was PBMCs. These receptors were collected from a woman between 18 and 29 years old in good health and CMV-seropositive.

This chain links TRBV30 with TRBJ2-1; TRBD1 agrees at 10 bases. Trimming cost V 1 base and J 5 bases; bases outside gene matches: 14. CDR1 GTSNPN and CDR2 SVGIG come from the germline V gene (reference sequence). CDR3 length: 18 residues. For the CDR3, the DNA is TGTGCCTGGAGTGGGATTCGGCGGACAGGGGGGAAACACAATGAGCAGTTCTTC. Its translation is CAWSGIRRTGGKHNEQFF. Based on the CDR3 plus reference TRBV30 and TRBJ2-1, the full variable domain is SQTIHQWPATLVQPVGSPLSLECTVEGTSNPNLYWYRQAAGRGLQLLFYSVGIGQISSEVPQNLSASRPQDRQFILSSKKLLLSDSGFYLCAWSGIRRTGGKHNEQFFGPGTRLTVL.

The chain joins TRBV19 to TRBJ1-1; D gene uncertain. Per germline, CDR1 LNHDA and CDR2 SQIVND (reference sequence). V lost 6 bases, J lost 3 bases, and 8 bases lay in between. The CDR3 runs 12 residues. CDR3 sequence: CASSPLDTEAFF. The DNA for the CDR3 is TGTGCCAGTAGCCCTCTAGACACTGAAGCTTTCTTT.

A word on this clone: The germline gene is not matched at one end of the junction; a read error may be the cause. The chain couples TRBV10-1 to TRBJ2-7, with a possible D match to TRBD2 (7 bases). Germline CDR1 reads WNHNN; CDR2 reads SYGVQD (reference sequence). The CDR3 is 16 residues long. The chain's CDR3 is CANSESWRGPSYEQYF. In nucleotides, the CDR3 is TGCGCCAACAGTGAGAGTTGGCGGGGGCCCTCCTACGAGCAGTACTTC.

The J gene is TRBJ2-3, the V gene TRBV2; weak D call: TRBD1 (6 bases). CDR3 length equals 10 residues. Germline V gene sequence: CDR1 SNHLY, CDR2 FYNNEI. Trimming left V 8 bases short and J 6 bases short, with 6 bases between. CDR3 loop: CASGQDTQYF. CDR3 bases: TGTGCCAGCGGACAGGATACGCAGTATTTT.

The V and J genes are TRBV19 and TRBJ1-2, with TRBD1 matching 7 bases. The germline gives CDR1 LNHDA, CDR2 SQIVND (reference sequence). V was clipped by 2 bases and J by 2 bases; unmatched bases: 5. This CDR3 has 15 residues. The CDR3 loop is CASSIKQGLNYGYTF. The CDR3 nucleotides read TGTGCCAGTAGTATAAAACAGGGGTTGAACTATGGCTACACCTTC.

V gene TRBV10-2 combines with J gene TRBJ2-7; no reliable D call. Trimming removed 4 bases from V and 5 bases from J, with 15 bases in between. Germline CDR1 reads WSHSY; CDR2 reads SAAADI. This CDR3 spans 14 amino acids. This chain's CDR3 is CASSALPETNEQYF. DNA for the CDR3: TGCGCCAGCAGTGCCCTACCTGAAACCAACGAGCAGTACTTC.

This chain uses TRBV4-1 with TRBJ2-7; 8 bases align to TRBD1. The CDR3 spans 13 residues. V shed 4 bases and J 3 bases; nucleotides not matched to a gene: 2. Germline values: CDR1 MGHRA, CDR2 YSYEKL. The CDR3 here is CASSRTGRYEQYF. The CDR3, as DNA: TGCGCCAGCAGCCGGACAGGGCGCTACGAGCAGTACTTC.